The entry below describes one TCR beta chain. Antigen: not known. What made the TCR beta cDNA was 5'RACE template switching with UMIs. Using the 5' RACE reads, TCRdb records one entry per CDR3 protein without DNA. This sample contains about 410,000 distinct CDR3 sequences. Germline lookup yields CDR1 MNHEY and CDR2 SVGAGI. The CDR3 contains 16 residues. The data are from a study of T cells expressing NK-cell markers. Study overall: HCMV serostatus: seven of eight sequenced donors positive, one negative. Study-level findings and limits: Among a few donors, these clonotypes also ranked first in the CD3+CD56-NKG2C+ fraction. In a group of 5 or 6 donors, dominant NKG2C+ clonotypes represented 1.0-7.0% of CD8+ T cells.

This TCR came from a woman aged 45-65 years in good health. The chain is built from TRBV6-5 and TRBJ2-5; TCRdb's D call, TRBD2, is unchecked because there is no DNA. The sequencing sample was made of blood T cells: a sorted CD56 or NKG2C T cell subset, CD4+ or CD8+ T cells, or bulk PBMC T cells (not recorded which). This CDR3 reads CASSYSSGSPVETQYF.